This entry is about one TCR beta chain. Germline V gene data show CDR1 as SEHNR and CDR2 as FQNEAQ (reference sequence). The CDR3 contains 14 residues. Trimming shortened V by 4 bases and J by 5 bases, and 15 bases separated the two germline ends. These data come from a study of chemoradiotherapy in HPV16-positive cancers. Sequencing used immunoSEQ multiplex PCR; TCRdb keeps in-frame clones, though not all of them. The sample comprises under 6,000 clones, 70% to 85% of which are singletons, and about 8.9% rests with the top ten. The sample consisted of tumor tissue, taken from a patient who underwent chemoradiotherapy. The sequence was obtained from a human donor with HPV-associated anogenital cancer. The chain recombines TRBV7-9 with TRBJ2-7; D is unresolved. The DNA for the CDR3 is TGTGCCAGCAGCTCCCCGGCTGGATTTCACGAGCAGTACTTC. It translates to CASSSPAGFHEQYF.